A selection of T cell receptor beta chains follows, all from one sample in a study of blood T cell repertoires in COVID-19. Profiled with immunoSEQ multiplex PCR; TCRdb holds only in-frame clones, not every one. The table lists 300,000 to 400,000 clones, 75% to 90% of them singletons, with 1% in the top ten. Sequenced: PBMCs or T cells enriched from blood (not recorded which). All receptors derive from a man between 18 and 29 years old who had recovered from COVID-19. The conserved cysteine and the conserved F or W are not part of the CDR3 here.

v_gene | CDR3aa
TRBV18 | ASSPPGQPNTEAF
TRBV12-3/TRBV12-4 | ASSTGVGEKLF
TRBV6-5 | ASAYTGGGTEAF
TRBV27 | ATQTSYMNTEAF
TRBV15 | ATSRDLGQPQH
TRBV6-5 | ASSLGRGAGQPQH
TRBV2 | AGRRQGNTEAF
TRBV9 | ASRHVDRWKGYT
TRBV19 | ASSQTRYEQY
TRBV28 | ASSLTKLNTEAF
TRBV14 | ASSQGYGIEQY
TRBV7-9 | ASSGEGLVLEQF
TRBV7-6 | ASSLKWQAGRLHNEQF
TRBV25-1 | ASSEDRAYGYT
TRBV27 | ASSGGFAGELF
TRBV5-4 | ASSSRQGNTGELF
TRBV11-2 | ASSLDGGGTEAF
TRBV10-3 | AISESGTGYSPLH
TRBV7-2 | ASTLPILYEQY
TRBV6-5 | ASSYSRRNTEAF
TRBV11-1 | ASSSPSNTEAF
TRBV4-1 | ASSLSGGALVDTQY
TRBV5-1 | ASSLGWSSGGAQETQY